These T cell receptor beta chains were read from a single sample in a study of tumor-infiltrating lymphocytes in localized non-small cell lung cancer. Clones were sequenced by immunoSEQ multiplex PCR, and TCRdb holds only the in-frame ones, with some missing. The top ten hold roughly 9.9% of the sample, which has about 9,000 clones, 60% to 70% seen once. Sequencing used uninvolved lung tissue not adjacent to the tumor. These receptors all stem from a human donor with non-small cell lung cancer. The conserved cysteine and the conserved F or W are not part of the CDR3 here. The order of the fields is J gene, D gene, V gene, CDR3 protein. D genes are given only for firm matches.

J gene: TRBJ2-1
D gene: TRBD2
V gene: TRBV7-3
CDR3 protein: ASSLGRTRYEQF

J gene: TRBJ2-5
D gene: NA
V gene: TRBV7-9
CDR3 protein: ASSQYTSEETQY

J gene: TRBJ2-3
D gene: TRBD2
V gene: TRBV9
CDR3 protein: ASSVGLAGFTDTQY

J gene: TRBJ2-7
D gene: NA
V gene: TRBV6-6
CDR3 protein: ASKDRLYEQY

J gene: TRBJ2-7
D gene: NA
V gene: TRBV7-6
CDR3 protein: ASSLGTGGEYEQY

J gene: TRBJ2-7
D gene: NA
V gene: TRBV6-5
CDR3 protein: ASSGYASYEQY

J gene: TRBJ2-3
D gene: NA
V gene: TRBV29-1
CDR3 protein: SVEGLRNTDTQY

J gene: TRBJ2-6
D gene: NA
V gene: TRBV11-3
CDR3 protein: ASSSQGRGANVLT

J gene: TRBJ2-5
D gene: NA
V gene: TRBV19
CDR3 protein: ASSKRWLGAETQY

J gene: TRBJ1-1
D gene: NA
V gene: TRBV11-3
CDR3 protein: ASSLDTAVGAF

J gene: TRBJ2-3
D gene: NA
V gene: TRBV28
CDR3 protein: ASKGGTYTQY

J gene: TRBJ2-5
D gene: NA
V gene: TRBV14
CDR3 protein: ASSQAPQETQY

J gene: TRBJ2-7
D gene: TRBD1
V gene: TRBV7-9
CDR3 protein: ASSFRDRAYEQY

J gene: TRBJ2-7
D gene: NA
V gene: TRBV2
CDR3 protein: ASSVAAPHEQY

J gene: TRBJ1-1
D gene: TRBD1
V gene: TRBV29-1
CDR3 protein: SVEPHWGQSEAF

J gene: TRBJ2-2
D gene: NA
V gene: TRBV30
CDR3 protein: AWSDARVGGQNTGELF

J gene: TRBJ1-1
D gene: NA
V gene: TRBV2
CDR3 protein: ASSHTGAGEAF

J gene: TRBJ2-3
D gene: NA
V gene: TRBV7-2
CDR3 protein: ASSQMDRSTDTQY

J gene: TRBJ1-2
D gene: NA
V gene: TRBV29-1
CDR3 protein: SVESQGGGYT

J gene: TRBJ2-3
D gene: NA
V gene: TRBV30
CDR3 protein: AWSVSGTDTQY

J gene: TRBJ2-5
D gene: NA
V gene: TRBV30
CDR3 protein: AWRGPGGETQY

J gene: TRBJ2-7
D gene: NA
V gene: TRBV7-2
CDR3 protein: ASTNYYEQY

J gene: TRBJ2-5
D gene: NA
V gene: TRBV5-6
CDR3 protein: ASRSITGTVETQY

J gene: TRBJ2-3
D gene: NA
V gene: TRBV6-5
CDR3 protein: ASSYRGSTDTQY

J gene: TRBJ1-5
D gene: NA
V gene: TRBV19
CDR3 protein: ASRVSGDNQPQH

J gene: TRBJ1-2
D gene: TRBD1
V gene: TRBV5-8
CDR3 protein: ASSRGQGYGYT

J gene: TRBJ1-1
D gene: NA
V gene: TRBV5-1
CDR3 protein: ASSLVSEAF

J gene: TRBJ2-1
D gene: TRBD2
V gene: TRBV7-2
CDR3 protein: ASSLSPGGRINEQF

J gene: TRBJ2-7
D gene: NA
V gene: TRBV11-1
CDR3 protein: ASSLGLTIGDEQY

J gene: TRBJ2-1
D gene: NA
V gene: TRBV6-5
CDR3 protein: ASSPSARSEF

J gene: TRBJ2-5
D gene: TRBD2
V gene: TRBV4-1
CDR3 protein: ASSQSPGRGETQY

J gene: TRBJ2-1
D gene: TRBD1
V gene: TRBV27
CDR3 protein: ASDQTGGPYNEQF

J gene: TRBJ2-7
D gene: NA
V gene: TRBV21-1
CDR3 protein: AAAGASYEQY

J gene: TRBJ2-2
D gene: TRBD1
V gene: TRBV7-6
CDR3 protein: ASGNRGTGELF

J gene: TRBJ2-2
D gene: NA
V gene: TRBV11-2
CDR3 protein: ASSLEQRSGKLF

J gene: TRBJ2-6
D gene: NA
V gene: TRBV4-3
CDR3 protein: ASSQDVSSGANVLT

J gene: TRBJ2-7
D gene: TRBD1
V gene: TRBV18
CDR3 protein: ASSPRTGVGEEQY

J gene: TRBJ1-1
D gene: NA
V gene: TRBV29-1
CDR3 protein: SVAQLSGAF

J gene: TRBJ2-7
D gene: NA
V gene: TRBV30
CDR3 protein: AWSSFRPGEQY

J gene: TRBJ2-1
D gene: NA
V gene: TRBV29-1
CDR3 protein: SVEALLGGGAF

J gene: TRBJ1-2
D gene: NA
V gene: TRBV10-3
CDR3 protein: AISEDAGPYGYT

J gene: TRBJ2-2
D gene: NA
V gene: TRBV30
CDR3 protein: AWRDRTNTGELF

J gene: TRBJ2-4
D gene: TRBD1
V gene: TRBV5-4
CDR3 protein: ASSFWDRRENIQY

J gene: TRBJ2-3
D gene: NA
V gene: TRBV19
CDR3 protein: ASSSTEGDTQY

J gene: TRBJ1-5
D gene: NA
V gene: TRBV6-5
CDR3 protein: ASSPGLYSNQPQH

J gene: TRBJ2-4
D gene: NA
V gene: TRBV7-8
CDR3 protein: ASSLDSTRANIQY

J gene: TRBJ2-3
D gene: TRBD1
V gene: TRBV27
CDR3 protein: ASSLNRGPLGDTQY

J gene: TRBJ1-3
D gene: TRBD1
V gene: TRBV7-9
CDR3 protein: ASSLQGATGNTIY

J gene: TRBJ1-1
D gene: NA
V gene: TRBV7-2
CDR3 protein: ASSSRTARNTEAF

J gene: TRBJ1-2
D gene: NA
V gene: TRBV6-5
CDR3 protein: ASTTVGGYGYT